This paragraph reports one T cell receptor (beta chain). The data belong to a study of technical replicates of blood from four donors. V was pared by 3 bases and J by 2 bases, with 6 bases of the junction left unmatched. The CDR3 sequence is 17 residues long. Germline V CDR1 and CDR2: MDHEN, SYDVKM. Clones were sequenced by immunoSEQ multiplex PCR, and TCRdb holds only the in-frame ones, with some missing. In the table there are tens of thousands of clones, approximately 91% of which are singletons. The chain is built from TRBV28 and TRBJ1-4; the match to TRBD1 covers 10 bases. The source of this sequence is a human donor in good health. Some clones in this sample may be carry-over from other donors' samples. Sequencing input: T cells isolated from PBMCs. The CDR3 DNA sequence: TGTGCCAGCAGTTTGTCGGACAGGGGGTTTACTAATGAAAAACTGTTTTTT. It yields the protein CASSLSDRGFTNEKLFF.